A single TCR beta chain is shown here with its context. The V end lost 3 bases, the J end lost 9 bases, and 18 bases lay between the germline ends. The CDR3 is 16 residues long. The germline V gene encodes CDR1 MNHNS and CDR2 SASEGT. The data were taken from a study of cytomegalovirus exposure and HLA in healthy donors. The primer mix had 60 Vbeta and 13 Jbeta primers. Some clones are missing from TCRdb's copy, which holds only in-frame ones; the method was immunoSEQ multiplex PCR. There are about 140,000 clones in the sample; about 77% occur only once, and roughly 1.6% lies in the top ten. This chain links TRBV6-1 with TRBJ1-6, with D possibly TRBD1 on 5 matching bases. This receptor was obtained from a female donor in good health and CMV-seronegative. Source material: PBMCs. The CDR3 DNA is TGTGCCAGCAGTGATGGGTGGGGGGGAGCTGCTTCACCCCTCCACTTT. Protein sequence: CASSDGWGGAASPLHF.